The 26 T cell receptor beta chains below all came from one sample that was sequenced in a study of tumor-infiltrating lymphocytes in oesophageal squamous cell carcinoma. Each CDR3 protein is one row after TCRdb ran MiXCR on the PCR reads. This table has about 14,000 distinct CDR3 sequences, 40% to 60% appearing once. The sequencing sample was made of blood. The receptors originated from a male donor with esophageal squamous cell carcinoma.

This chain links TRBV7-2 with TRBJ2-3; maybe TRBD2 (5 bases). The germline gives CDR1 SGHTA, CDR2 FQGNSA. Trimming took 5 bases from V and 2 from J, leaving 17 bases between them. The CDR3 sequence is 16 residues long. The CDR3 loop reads CASSPDSSGYTDTQYF. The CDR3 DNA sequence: TGTGCCAGCAGCCCAGACTCCAGCGGTTACACAGATACGCAGTATTTT. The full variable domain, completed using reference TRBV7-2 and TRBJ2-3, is GAGVSQSPSNKVTEKGKDVELRCDPISGHTALYWYRQSLGQGLEFLIYFQGNSAPDKSGLPSDRFSAERTGGSVSTLTIQRTQQEDSAVYLCASSPDSSGYTDTQYFGPGTRLTVL.

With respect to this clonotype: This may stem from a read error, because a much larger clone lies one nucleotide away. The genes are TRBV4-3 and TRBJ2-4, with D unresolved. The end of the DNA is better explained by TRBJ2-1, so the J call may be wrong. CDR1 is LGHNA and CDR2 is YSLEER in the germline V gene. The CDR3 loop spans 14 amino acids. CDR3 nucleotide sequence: TGCGCCAGCAGCCAAGGCCATTTCTCCTACGAGCAGTTCTTC. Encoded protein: CASSQGHFSYEQFF.

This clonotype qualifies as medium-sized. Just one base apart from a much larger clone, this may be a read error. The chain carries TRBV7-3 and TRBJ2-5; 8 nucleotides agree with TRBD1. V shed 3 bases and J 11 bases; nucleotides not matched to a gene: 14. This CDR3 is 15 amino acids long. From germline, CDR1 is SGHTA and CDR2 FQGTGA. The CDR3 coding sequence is TGTGCCAGCAGCTTCGGACAGGGAACCTACAATGAGCAGTACTTC. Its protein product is CASSFGQGTYNEQYF. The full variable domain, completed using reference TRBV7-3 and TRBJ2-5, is GAGVSQTPSNKVTEKGKYVELRCDPISGHTALYWYRQSLGQGPEFLIYFQGTGAADDSGLPNDRFFAVRPEGSVSTLKIQRTERGDSAVYLCASSFGQGTYNEQYFGPGTRLLVL.

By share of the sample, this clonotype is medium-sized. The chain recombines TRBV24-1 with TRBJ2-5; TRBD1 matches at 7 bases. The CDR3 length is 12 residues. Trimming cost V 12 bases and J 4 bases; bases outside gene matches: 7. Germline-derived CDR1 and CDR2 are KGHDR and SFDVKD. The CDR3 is CASRGLGETQYF. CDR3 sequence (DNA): TGTGCCTCAAGGGGGCTGGGAGAGACCCAGTACTTC.

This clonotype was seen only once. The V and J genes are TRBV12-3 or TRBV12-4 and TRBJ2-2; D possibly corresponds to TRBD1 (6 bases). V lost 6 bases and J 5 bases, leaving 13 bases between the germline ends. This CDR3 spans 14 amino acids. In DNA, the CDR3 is TGTGCCAGCAGCCCCGCAGGGGTTACCGGGGAGCTGTTTTTT. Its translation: CASSPAGVTGELFF.

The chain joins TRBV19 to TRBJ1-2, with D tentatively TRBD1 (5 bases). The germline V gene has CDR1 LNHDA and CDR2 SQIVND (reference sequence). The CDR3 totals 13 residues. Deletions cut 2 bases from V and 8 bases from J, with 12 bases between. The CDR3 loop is CASSIRGRDGYTF. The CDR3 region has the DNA TGTGCCAGTAGTATACGTGGCAGGGACGGCTACACCTTC. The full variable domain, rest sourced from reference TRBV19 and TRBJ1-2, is DGGITQSPKYLFRKEGQNVTLSCEQNLNHDAMYWYRQDPGQGLRLIYYSQIVNDFQKGDIAEGYSVSREKKESFPLTVTSAQKNPTAFYLCASSIRGRDGYTFGSGTRLTVV.

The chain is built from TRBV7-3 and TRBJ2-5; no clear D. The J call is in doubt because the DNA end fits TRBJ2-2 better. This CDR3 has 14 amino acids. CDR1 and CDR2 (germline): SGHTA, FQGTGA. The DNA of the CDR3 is TGTGCCAGCAGATCGGACGGGAACACCGGGGAGCTGTTTTTT. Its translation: CASRSDGNTGELFF.

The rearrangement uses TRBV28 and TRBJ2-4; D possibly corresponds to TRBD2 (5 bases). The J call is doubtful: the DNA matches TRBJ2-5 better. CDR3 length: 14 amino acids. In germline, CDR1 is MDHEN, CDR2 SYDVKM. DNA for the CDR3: TGTGCCAGCAGTTTACGAGGGCTCCAAGAGACCCAGTACTTC. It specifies CASSLRGLQETQYF.

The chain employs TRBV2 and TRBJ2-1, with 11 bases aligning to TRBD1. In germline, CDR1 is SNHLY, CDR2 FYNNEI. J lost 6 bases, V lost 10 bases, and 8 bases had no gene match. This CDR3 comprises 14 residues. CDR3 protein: CAITGTGGFNEQFF. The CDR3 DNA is TGTGCCATAACCGGGACAGGGGGTTTCAATGAGCAGTTCTTC.

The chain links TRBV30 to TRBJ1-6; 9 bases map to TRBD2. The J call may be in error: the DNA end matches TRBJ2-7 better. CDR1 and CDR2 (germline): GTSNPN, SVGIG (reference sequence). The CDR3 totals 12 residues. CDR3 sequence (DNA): TGTGCCTGGAGCGGGACTAGCAATGAGCAGTACTTC. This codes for CAWSGTSNEQYF.

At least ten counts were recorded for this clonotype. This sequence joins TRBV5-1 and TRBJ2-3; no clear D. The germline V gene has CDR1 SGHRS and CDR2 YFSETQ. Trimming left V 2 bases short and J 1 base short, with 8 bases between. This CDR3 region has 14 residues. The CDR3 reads CASSFTYRTDTQYF. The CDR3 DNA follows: TGCGCCAGCAGCTTTACATACCGCACAGATACGCAGTATTTT.

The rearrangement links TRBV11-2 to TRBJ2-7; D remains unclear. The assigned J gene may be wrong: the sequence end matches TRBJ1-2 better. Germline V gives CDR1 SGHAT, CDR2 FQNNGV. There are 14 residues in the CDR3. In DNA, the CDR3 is TGTGCCAGCAGCCCCGGTTGGACTTCCTATGGCTACACCTTC. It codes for CASSPGWTSYGYTF.

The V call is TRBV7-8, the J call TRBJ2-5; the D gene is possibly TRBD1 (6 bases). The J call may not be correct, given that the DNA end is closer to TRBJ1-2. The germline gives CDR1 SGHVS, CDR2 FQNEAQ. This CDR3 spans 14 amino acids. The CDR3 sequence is CASSLGQGNYGYTF. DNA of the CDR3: TGTGCCAGCAGCTTAGGGCAGGGGAACTATGGCTACACCTTC.

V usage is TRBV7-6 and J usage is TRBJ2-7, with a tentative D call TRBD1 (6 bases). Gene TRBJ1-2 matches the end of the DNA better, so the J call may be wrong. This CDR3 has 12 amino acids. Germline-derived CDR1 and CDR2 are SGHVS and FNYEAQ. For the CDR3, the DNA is TGTGCCACCACAGGGACTAACTATGGCTACACCTTC. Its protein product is CATTGTNYGYTF.

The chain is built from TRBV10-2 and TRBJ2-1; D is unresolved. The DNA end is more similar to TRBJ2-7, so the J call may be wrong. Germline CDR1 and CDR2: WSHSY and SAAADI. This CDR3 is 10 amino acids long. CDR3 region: CASGFDEQYF. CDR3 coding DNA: TGCGCCAGCGGGTTCGACGAGCAGTACTTC.

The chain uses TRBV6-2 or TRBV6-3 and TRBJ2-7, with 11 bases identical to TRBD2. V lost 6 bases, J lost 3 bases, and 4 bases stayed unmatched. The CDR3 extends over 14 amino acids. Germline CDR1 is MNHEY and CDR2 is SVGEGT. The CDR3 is CASRATSGGYEQYF. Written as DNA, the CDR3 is TGTGCCAGCAGAGCAACTAGCGGGGGCTACGAGCAGTACTTC.

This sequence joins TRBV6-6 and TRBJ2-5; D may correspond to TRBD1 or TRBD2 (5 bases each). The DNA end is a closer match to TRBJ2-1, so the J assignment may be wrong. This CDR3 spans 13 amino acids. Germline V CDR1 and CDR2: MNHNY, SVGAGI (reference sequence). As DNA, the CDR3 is TGTGCCAGCACCAAGAGGGGCGACAATGAGCAGTTCTTC. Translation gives CASTKRGDNEQFF.

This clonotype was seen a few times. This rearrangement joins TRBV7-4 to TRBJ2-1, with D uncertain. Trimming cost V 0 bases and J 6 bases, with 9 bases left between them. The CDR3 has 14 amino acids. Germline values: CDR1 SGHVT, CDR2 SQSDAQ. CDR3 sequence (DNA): TGTGCCAGCAGCTTAGCGGGAAAGGTCAATGAGCAGTTCTTC. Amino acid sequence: CASSLAGKVNEQFF.

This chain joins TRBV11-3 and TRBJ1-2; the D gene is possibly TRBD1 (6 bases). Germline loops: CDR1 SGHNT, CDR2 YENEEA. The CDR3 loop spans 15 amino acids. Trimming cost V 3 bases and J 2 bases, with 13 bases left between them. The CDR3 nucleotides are TGTGCCAGCAGCTTTATCTGGGGGCAGAACTATGGCTACACCTTC. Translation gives CASSFIWGQNYGYTF.

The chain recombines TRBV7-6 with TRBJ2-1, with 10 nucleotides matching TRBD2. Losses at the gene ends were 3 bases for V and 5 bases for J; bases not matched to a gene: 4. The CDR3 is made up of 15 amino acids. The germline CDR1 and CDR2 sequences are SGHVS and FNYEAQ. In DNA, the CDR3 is TGTGCCAGCAGCTTCGGGACTAGCGCGAACAATGAGCAGTTCTTC. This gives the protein CASSFGTSANNEQFF.

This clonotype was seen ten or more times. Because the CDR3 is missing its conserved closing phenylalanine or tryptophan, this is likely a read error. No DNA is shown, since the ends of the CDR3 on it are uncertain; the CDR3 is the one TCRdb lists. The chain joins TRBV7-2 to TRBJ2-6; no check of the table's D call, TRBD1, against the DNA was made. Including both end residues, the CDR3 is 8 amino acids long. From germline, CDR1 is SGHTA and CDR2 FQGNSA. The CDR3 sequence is CASSLLGT.

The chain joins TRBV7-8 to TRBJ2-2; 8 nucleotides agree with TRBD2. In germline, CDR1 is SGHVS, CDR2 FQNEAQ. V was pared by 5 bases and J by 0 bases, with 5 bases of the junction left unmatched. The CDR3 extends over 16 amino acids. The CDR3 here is CASSRGGGANTGELFF. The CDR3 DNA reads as TGTGCCAGCAGCCGGGGGGGGGGCGCGAACACCGGGGAGCTGTTTTTT.

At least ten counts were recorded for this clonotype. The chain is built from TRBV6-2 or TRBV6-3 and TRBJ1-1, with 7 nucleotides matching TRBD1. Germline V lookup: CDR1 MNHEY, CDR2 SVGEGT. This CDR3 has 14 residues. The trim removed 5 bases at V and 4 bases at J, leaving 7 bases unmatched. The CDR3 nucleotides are TGTGCCAGCAGTAACAGGGGCGAGGGCACTGAAGCTTTCTTT. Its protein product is CASSNRGEGTEAFF.

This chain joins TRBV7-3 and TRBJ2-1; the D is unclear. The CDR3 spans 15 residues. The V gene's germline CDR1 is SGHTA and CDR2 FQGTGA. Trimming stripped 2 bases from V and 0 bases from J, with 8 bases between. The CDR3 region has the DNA TGTGCCAGCAGCTTACTACAGAGCTCCTACAATGAGCAGTTCTTC. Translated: CASSLLQSSYNEQFF.

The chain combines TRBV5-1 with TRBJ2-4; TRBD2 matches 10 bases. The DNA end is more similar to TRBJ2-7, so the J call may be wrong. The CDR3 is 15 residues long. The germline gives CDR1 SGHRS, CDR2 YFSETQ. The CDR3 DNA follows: TGCGCCAGCAGCTTGGTAATTAGCGGGAGGTACGAGCAGTACTTC. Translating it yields CASSLVISGRYEQYF.

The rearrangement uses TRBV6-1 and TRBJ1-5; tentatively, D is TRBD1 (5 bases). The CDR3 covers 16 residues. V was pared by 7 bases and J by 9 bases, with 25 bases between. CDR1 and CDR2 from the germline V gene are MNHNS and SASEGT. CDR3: CASIPKIDSSRGPQHF. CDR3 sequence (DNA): TGTGCCAGCATCCCCAAGATTGACAGCTCCCGAGGGCCCCAGCATTTT.